This is a list of T cell receptor beta chains from one sample in a study of B cell selection in AIRE deficiency. Produced via immunoSEQ multiplex PCR; TCRdb's table is partial and in-frame only. There are about 21,000 clones in the sample; 85% to 95% occur only once, and just under 2% lies in the top ten. Material for sequencing was Tregs sorted from PBMCs. The receptors stem from a human donor with AIRE deficiency. Both conserved end residues are part of each CDR3. The D gene is left open where the match is weak. Part of the rows lack a size; the others show once, few, many or a class for expanded clones.

TRBV12-5,NA,TRBJ2-5,TRBD2,TGCGCTAGTGGCCAAAGGGGGACTAGCGGGAGAGAGACCCAGTACTTC,CASGQRGTSGRETQYF
TRBV27,NA,TRBJ2-5,TRBD2,TGTGCCAGCAGTTTACTCCCGCTAGCGGGACTCCAAGAGACCCAGTACTTC,CASSLLPLAGLQETQYF
TRBV27,NA,TRBJ2-7,TRBD2,TGTGCCAGCAGGACGCGGGAGGGGACAGTCTACGAGCAGTACTTC,CASRTREGTVYEQYF
TRBV5-4,NA,TRBJ2-1,NA,TGTGCCAGCAGCACGCCCGGGACACTTAATGAGCAGTTCTTC,CASSTPGTLNEQFF
TRBV11-2,NA,TRBJ2-7,NA,TGTGCCAGCAGCGTAGGGAGGGGGTCCTACGAGCAGTACTTC,CASSVGRGSYEQYF
TRBV30,NA,TRBJ2-1,NA,TGTGCCGGGGACTCCTTTTTGAAGCAGTTCTTC,CAGDSFLKQFF
TRBV6-5,NA,TRBJ2-1,NA,TGTGCCAGCAGTTATTACAGAGGGTCCTACAATGAGCAGTTCTTC,CASSYYRGSYNEQFF
TRBV7-9,once,TRBJ1-2,NA,TGTGCCAGCAGCTCCACCCAGACCATCCTAACATATGGCTACACCTTC,CASSSTQTILTYGYTF
TRBV5-4,NA,TRBJ2-7,NA,TGTGCCAGCAGCTTGGTTACGGGATACTACGAGCAGTACTTC,CASSLVTGYYEQYF
TRBV7-2,NA,TRBJ2-7,TRBD1,TGTGCCAGCAGCTCTCCTCAACGACAGGGGGCCTACGAGCAGTACTTC,CASSSPQRQGAYEQYF
TRBV6-1,NA,TRBJ1-3,TRBD1,TGTGCCAGCACCCAGGACAGGGAGGGAAACACCATATATTTT,CASTQDREGNTIYF
TRBV30,once,TRBJ1-2,TRBD1,TGTGCCTGGAGAGCCGGGACAGGGGGCAACTATGGCTACACCTTC,CAWRAGTGGNYGYTF
TRBV29-1,NA,TRBJ2-7,NA,TGCAGCGCCTTCACCGGGACCAAATACGAGCAGTACTTC,CSAFTGTKYEQYF
TRBV15,NA,TRBJ1-1,NA,TGTGCCACCAGCAGAGTACCCCTGAACACTGAAGCTTTCTTT,CATSRVPLNTEAFF
TRBV4-2,NA,TRBJ2-3,TRBD2,TGTGCCAGCAGGTCAGGTGCTTCTAGCGGGAGATTAATCCCAGATACGCAGTATTTT,CASRSGASSGRLIPDTQYF
TRBV18,NA,TRBJ1-2,NA,TGTGCCAGCTCACCCGGACAGCTTAACTATGGCTACACCTTC,CASSPGQLNYGYTF
TRBV10-3,NA,TRBJ1-2,NA,TGTGCCATCAGTGCTGAGGTGTACTATGGCTACACCTTC,CAISAEVYYGYTF
TRBV29-1,NA,TRBJ2-7,NA,TGCAGCGTTGAACTAGCAGCTTCCTACGAGCAGTACTTC,CSVELAASYEQYF
TRBV5-5,NA,TRBJ2-3,NA,TGTGCCAGCAGCTTAAGCGGGTCCCTCATTAATTCTAGCACAGATACGCAGTATTTT,CASSLSGSLINSSTDTQYF
TRBV28,NA,TRBJ2-7,TRBD1,TGTGCCAGCAGTTCGGGACAGTCAAGGTACGAGCAGTACTTC,CASSSGQSRYEQYF
TRBV28,few,TRBJ2-1,TRBD2,TGTGCCAGCAGCTCACTAGCGGGAGGTATAAATGAGCAGTTCTTC,CASSSLAGGINEQFF
TRBV2,NA,TRBJ2-3,TRBD1,TGTGCCAGCAGGAAAGGGGACAGGGGGATTACAGATACGCAGTATTTT,CASRKGDRGITDTQYF
TRBV19,NA,TRBJ2-3,TRBD1,TGTGCCAGTAGTATCCGGACAGGGACTAGCACAGATACGCAGTATTTT,CASSIRTGTSTDTQYF
TRBV5-1,NA,TRBJ2-5,NA,TGCGCCGGCAGCCCCCAGGGGGGACCCCAAGAGACCCAGTACTTC,CAGSPQGGPQETQYF
TRBV9,NA,TRBJ2-1,NA,TGTGCCAGCAGCGTGGCGGGGCAGAGATCCAATGAGCAGTTCTTC,CASSVAGQRSNEQFF
TRBV7-9,NA,TRBJ1-4,NA,TGTGCCAGCAGCCCCGGGCTCGGGGGGACCCTGCTTGAAAAACTGTTTTTT,CASSPGLGGTLLEKLFF
TRBV9,NA,TRBJ2-3,TRBD2,TGTGCCAGCAGCGTAGAATGGAGCCCCTCTAGCGGGAGCACAGATACGCAGTATTTT,CASSVEWSPSSGSTDTQYF